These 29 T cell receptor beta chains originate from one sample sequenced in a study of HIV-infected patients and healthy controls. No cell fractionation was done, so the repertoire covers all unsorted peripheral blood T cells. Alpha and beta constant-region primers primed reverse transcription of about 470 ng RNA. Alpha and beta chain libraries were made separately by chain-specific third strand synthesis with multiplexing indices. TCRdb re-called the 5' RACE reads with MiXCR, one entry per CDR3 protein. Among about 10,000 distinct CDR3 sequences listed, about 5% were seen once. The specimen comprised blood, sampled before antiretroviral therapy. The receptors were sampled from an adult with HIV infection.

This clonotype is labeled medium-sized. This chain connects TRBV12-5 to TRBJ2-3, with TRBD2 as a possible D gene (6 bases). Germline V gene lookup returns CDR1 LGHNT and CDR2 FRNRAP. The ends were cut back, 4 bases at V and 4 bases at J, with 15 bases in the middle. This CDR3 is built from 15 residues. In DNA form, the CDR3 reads TGTGCTAGTGGTTATGGAGCGGGTGTGGCAGATACGCAGTATTTT. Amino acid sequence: CASGYGAGVADTQYF.

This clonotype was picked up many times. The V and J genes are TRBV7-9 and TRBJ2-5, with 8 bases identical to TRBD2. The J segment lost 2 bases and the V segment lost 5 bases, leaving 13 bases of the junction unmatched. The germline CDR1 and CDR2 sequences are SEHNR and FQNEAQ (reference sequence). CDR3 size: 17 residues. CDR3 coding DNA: TGTGCCAGCAGCCCCCTTGGGCTAGCGGGCCGACAAGAGACCCAGTACTTC. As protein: CASSPLGLAGRQETQYF.

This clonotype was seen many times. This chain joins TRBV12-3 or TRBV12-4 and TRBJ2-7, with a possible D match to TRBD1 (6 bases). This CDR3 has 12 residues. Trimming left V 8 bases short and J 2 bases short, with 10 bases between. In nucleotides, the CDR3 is TGTGCCAGCGGCCGGGACACCTACGAGCAGTACTTC. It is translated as CASGRDTYEQYF.

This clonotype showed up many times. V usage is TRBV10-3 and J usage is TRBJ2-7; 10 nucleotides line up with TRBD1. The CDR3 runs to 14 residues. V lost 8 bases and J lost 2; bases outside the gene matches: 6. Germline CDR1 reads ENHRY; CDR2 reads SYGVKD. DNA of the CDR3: TGTGCCATCGCGAGACAGGGGGCCACCTACGAGCAGTACTTC. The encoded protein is CAIARQGATYEQYF.

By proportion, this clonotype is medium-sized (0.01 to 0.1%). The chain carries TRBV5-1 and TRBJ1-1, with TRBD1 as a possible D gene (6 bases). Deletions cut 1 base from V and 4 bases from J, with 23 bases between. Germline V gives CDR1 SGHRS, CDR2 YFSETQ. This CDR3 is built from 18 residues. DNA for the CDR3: TGCGCCAGCAGCTTGAGGAACGCACGGAGGGGGTTGAGCACTGAAGCTTTCTTT. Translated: CASSLRNARRGLSTEAFF.

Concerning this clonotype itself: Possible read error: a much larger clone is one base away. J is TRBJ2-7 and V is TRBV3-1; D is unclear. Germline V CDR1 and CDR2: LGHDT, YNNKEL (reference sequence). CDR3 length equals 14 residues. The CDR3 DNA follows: TGTGCCAGCAGCCAAGGGCGATTCTCCTACGAGCATTACTTC. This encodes CASSQGRFSYEHYF.

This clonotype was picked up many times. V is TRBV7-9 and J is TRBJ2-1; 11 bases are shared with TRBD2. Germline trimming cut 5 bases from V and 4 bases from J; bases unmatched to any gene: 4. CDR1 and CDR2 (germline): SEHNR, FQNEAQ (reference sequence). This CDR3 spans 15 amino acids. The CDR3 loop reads CASSRGTSGYNEQFF. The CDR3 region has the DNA TGTGCCAGCAGCCGGGGGACTAGCGGTTACAATGAGCAGTTCTTC.

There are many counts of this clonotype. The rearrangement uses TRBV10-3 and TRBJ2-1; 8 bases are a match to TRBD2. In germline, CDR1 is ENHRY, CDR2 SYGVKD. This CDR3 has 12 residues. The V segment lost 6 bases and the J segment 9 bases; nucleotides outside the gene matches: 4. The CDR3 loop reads CAISRGGGEQFF. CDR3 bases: TGTGCCATCAGCCGGGGGGGTGGTGAGCAGTTCTTC.

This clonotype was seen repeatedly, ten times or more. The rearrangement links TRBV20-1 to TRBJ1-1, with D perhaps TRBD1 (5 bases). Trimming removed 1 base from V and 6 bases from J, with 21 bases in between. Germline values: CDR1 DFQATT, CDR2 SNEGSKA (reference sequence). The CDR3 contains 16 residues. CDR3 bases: TGCAGTGCTAGAGGTCGAGCCGGGACCGGGAGCCCTGAAGCTTTCTTT. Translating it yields CSARGRAGTGSPEAFF.

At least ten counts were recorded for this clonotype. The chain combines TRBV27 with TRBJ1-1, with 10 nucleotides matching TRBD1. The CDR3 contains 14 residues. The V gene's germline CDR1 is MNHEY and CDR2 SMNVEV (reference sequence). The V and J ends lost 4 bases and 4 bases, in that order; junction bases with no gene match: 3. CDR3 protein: CASSSRTGGTEAFF. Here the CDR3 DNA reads TGTGCCAGCAGTTCACGGACAGGGGGCACTGAAGCTTTCTTT.

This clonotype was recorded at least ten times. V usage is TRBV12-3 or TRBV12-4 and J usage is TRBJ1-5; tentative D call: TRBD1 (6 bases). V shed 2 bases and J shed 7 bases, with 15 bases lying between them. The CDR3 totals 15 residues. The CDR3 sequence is CASSLRLGAEQPQHF. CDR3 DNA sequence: TGTGCCAGCAGTTTAAGGTTGGGGGCTGAACAGCCCCAGCATTTT.

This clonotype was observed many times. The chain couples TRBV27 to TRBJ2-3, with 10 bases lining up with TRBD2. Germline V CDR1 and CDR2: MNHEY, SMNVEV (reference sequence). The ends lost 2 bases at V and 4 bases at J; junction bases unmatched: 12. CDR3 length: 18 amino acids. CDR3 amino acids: CASSLKMMTSGPSDTQYF. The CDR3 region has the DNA TGTGCCAGCAGTTTAAAAATGATGACTAGCGGGCCCTCAGATACGCAGTATTTT.

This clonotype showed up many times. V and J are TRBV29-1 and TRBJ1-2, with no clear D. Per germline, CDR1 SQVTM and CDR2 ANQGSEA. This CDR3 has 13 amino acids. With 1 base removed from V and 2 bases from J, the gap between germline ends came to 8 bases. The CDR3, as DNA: TGCAGCGTTGAAGGTTACACCAACTATGGCTACACCTTC. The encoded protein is CSVEGYTNYGYTF.

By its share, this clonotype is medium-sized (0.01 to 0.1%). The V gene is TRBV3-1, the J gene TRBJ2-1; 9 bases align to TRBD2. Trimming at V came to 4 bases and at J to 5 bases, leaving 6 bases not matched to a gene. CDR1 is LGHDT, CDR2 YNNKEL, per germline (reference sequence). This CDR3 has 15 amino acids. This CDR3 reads CASSLSAGGNNEQFF. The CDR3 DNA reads TGTGCCAGCAGCCTTTCAGCGGGAGGTAACAATGAGCAGTTCTTC.

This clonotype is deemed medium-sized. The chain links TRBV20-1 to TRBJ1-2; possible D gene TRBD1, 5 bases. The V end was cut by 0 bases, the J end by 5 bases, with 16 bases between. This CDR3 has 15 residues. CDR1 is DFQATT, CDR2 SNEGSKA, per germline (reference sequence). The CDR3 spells CSARDGRDPPYGYTF. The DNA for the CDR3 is TGCAGTGCTAGAGATGGGCGGGACCCCCCTTATGGCTACACCTTC.

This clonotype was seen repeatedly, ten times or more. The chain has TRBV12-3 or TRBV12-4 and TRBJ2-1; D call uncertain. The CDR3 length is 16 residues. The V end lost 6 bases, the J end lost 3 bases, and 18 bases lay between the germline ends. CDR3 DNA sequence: TGTGCCAGCAGGGGCGGCGGACCAAGGGACTACAATGAGCAGTTCTTC. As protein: CASRGGGPRDYNEQFF.

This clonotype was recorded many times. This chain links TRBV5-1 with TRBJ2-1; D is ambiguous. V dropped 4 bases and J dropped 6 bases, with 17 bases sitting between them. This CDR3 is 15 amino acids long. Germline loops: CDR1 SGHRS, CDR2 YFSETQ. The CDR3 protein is CASSPTPFMSNEQFF. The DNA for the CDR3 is TGCGCCAGCAGCCCTACGCCTTTTATGAGCAATGAGCAGTTCTTC.

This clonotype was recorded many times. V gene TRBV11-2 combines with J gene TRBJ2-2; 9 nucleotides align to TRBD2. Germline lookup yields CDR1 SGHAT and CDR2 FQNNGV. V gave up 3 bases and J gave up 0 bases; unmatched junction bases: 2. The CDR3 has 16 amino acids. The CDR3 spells CASSLLAGSNTGELFF. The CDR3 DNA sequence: TGTGCCAGCAGCTTGCTAGCGGGGTCGAACACCGGGGAGCTGTTTTTT.

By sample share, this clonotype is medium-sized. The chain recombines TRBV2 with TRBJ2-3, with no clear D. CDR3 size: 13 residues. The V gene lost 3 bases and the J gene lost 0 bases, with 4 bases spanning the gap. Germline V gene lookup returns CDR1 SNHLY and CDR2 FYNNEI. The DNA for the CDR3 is TGTGCCAGCAGTGATTACAGCACAGATACGCAGTATTTT. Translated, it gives CASSDYSTDTQYF.

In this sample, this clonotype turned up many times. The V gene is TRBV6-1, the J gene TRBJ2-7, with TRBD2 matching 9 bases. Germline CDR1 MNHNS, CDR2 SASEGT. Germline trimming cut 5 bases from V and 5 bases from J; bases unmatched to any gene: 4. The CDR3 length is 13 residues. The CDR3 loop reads CASSFAGGDEQYF. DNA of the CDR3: TGTGCCAGCAGTTTTGCGGGAGGGGACGAGCAGTACTTC.

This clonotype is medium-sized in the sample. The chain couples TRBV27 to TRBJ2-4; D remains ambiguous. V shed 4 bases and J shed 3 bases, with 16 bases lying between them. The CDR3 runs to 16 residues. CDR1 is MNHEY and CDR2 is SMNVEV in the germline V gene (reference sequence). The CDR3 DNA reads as TGTGCCAGCAGTTCTGGGCGCCTCATGGGCAAAAACATTCAGTACTTC. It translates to CASSSGRLMGKNIQYF.

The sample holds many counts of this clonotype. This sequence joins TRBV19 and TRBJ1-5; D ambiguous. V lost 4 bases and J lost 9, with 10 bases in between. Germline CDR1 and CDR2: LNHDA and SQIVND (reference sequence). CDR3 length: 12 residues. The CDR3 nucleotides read TGTGCCAGTAGTAAAGGGCTGGGGCCCCAGCATTTT. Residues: CASSKGLGPQHF.

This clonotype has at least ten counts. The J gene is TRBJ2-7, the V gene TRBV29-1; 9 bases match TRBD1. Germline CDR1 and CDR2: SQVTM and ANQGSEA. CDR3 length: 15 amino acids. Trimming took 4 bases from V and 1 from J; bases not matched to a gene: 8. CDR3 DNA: TGCAGCGTTGTGTGGACAGGGGATAGGTCCTACGAGCAGTACTTC. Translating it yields CSVVWTGDRSYEQYF.

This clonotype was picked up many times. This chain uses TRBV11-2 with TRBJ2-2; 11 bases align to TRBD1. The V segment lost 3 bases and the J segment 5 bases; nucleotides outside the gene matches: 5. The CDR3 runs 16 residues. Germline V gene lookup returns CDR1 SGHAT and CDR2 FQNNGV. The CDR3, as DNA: TGTGCCAGCAGCTTCCCGGGACAGGGGGGGACCGGGGAGCTGTTTTTT. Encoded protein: CASSFPGQGGTGELFF.

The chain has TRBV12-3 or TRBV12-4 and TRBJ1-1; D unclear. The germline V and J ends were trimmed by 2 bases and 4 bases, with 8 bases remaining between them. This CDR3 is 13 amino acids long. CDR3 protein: CASSLSAVTEAFF. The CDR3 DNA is TGTGCCAGCAGTTTAAGTGCTGTCACTGAAGCTTTCTTT.

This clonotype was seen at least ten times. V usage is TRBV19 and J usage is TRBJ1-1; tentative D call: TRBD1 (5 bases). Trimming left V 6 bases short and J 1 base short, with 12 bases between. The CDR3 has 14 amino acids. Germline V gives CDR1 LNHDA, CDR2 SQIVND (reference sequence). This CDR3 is CASRWGGENTEAFF. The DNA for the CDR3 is TGTGCCAGTAGATGGGGAGGGGAGAACACTGAAGCTTTCTTT.

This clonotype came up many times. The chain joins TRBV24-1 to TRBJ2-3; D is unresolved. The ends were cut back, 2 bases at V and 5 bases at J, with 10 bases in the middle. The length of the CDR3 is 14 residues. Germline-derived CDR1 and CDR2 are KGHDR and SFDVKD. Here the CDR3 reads CATSDWGTRDTQYF. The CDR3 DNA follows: TGTGCCACCAGTGATTGGGGAACGCGAGATACGCAGTATTTT.

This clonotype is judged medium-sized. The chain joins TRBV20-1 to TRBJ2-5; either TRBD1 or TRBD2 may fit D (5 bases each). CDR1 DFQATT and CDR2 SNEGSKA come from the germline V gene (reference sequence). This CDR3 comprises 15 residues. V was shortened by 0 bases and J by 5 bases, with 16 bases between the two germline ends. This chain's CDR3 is CSARDSRDPLETQYF. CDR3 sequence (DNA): TGCAGTGCTAGAGATTCGAGGGACCCCTTGGAGACCCAGTACTTC.

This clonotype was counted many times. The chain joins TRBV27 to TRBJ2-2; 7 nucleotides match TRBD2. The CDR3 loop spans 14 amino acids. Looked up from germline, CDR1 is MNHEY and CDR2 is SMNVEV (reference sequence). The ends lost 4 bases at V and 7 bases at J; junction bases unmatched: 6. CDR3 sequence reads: CASSWGGDVGELFF. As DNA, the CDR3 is TGTGCCAGCAGTTGGGGAGGGGATGTCGGGGAGCTGTTTTTT.